The T cell receptor beta chain described here comes from a study of identical twins. Study-wide points: A partial confounding effect on zero-insertion analyses could come from invariant MAIT and iNKT cells. Cross-sectional statistics underpinned the conclusions; the same donors were not followed. With monozygotic twins, out-of-frame TCR alpha sharing exceeded what models estimated. Carriage of fewer insertions was seen in abundant cord blood beta clonotypes, whereas memory repertoires showed none.

One entry per CDR3 protein, called by TCRdb with MiXCR from the 5' RACE reads. In the table there are around 1.7 million distinct CDR3 sequences, under 35% of which are singletons. As to this clonotype: No antigen is known for it.

This clonotype was obtained from a newborn girl in good health. The source material was cord blood.

CDR3 amino acids: CSARDLLRGTRLYEQFF. The CDR3 nucleotides are TGCAGTGCTAGAGATTTGTTAAGGGGGACTAGGCTGTACGAGCAGTTCTTC. The gene calls are TRBV20-1 and TRBJ2-1; 8 nucleotides match TRBD2. From germline, CDR1 is DFQATT and CDR2 SNEGSKA (reference sequence). The ends lost 0 bases at V and 10 bases at J; junction bases unmatched: 17. CDR3 length: 17 amino acids.